The T cell receptor beta chain under discussion was sequenced for a study of control samples from healthy donors and cancer patients. Losses at the gene ends were 8 bases for V and 0 bases for J; bases not matched to a gene: 8. Germline lookup yields CDR1 MNHEY and CDR2 SVGAGI. The CDR3 runs 15 residues. The assay was immunoSEQ multiplex PCR, and TCRdb's table has in-frame clones only and misses some. The sample consists of about 94,000 clones, 90% of them appearing once. V and J are TRBV6-5 and TRBJ2-3; 7 bases agree with TRBD1. The receptor comes from a woman aged 18-35 years in good health. The sequenced sample was blood. CDR3: CASGTADLSTDTQYF. The CDR3 coding sequence is TGTGCCAGCGGGACAGCTGATTTAAGCACAGATACGCAGTATTTT.